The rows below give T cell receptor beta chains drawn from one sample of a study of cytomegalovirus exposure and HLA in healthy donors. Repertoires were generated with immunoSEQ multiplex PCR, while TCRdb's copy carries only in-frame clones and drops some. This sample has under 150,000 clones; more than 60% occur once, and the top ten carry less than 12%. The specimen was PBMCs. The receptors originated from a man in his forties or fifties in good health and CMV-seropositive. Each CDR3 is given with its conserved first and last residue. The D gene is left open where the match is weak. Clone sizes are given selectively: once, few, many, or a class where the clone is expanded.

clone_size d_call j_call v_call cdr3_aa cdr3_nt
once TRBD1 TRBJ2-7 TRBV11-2 CASSSTGGGYEQYF TGTGCCAGCAGCTCCACAGGGGGCGGGTACGAGCAGTACTTC
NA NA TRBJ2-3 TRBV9 CASSVVPHGGETDTQYF TGTGCCAGCAGCGTAGTACCCCACGGCGGGGAGACAGATACGCAGTATTTT
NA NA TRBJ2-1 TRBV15 CATSRARQTYNEQFF TGTGCCACCAGCAGAGCAAGACAGACCTACAATGAGCAGTTCTTC
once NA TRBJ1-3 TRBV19 CASSILPGQPGNTIYF TGTGCCAGTAGTATCTTACCAGGACAGCCCGGAAACACCATATATTTT
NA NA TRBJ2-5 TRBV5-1 CASSGQQPQETQYF TGCGCCAGCAGCGGACAGCAGCCACAAGAGACCCAGTACTTC
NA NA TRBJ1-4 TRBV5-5 CASSLGQINEKLFF TGTGCCAGCAGCTTGGGACAGATTAATGAAAAACTGTTTTTT
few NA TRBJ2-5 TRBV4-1 CASSQGGSGETQYF TGCGCCAGCAGCCAAGGAGGGTCAGGAGAGACCCAGTACTTC
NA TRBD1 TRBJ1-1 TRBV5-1 CASSLDRGRTEAFF TGCGCCAGCAGCTTAGACAGGGGTCGTACTGAAGCTTTCTTT
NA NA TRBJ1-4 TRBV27 CASSRSGRNIATNEKLFF TGTGCCAGCAGCCGCAGCGGACGGAACATTGCAACTAATGAAAAACTGTTTTTT
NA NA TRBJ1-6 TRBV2 CASKDRSSSYNSPLHF TGTGCCAGCAAAGACAGGTCGAGCTCCTATAATTCACCCCTCCACTTT
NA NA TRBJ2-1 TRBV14 CASSRKRVDNEQFF TGTGCCAGCAGCCGTAAGCGGGTGGACAATGAGCAGTTCTTC
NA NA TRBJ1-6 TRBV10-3 CAISELRDRGSPLHF TGTGCCATCAGTGAGTTGAGGGACCGGGGGTCACCCCTCCACTTT
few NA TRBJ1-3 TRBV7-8 CASSAWGDFLSGNTIYF TGTGCCAGCAGCGCATGGGGGGACTTTCTCTCTGGAAACACCATATATTTT
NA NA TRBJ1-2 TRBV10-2 CASRDTDNYGYTF TGCGCCAGCAGGGACACCGACAACTATGGCTACACCTTC
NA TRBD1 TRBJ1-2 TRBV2 CASSQAGTGYGYTF TGTGCCAGCAGTCAGGCCGGGACAGGTTATGGCTACACCTTC
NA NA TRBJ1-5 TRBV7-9 CASSPKGGGYQPQHF TGTGCCAGCAGCCCTAAAGGGGGGGGATATCAGCCCCAGCATTTT
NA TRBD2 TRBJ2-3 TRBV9 CASSLAGAPSNTDTQYF TGTGCCAGCTCCTTAGCGGGAGCCCCTTCGAACACAGATACGCAGTATTTT
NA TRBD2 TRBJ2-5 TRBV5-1 CASIGVAGGSGETQYF TGCGCCAGCATCGGAGTAGCGGGGGGGTCCGGGGAGACCCAGTACTTC
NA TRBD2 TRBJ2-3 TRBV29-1 CSVESGRARTDTQYF TGCAGCGTTGAAAGCGGGAGGGCCCGCACAGATACGCAGTATTTT
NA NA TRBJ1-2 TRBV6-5 CASTQGDGYTF TGTGCCAGCACCCAGGGCGATGGCTACACCTTC
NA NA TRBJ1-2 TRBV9 CASSVVEGGYTF TGTGCCAGCAGCGTAGTGGAGGGCGGCTACACCTTC
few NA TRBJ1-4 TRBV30 CAWSGIRATNEKLFF TGTGCCTGGAGTGGGATCCGGGCAACTAATGAAAAACTGTTTTTT
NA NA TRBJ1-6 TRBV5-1 CASSLQGFSDSPLHF TGCGCCAGCAGCTTGCAGGGTTTTTCGGATTCACCCCTCCACTTT
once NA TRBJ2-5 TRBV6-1 CASKGTIVYQETQYF TGTGCCAGCAAAGGGACAATAGTGTACCAAGAGACCCAGTACTTC
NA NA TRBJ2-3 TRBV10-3 CAINNIAETSTDTQYF TGTGCCATCAATAATATAGCGGAGACTAGCACAGATACGCAGTATTTT
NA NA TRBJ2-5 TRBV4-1 CASSQLPVFPQYF TGCGCCAGCAGCCAACTCCCCGTTTTTCCCCAGTACTTC
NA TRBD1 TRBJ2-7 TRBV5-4 CASSLGRGPGSYEQYF TGTGCCAGCAGCTTGGGCAGGGGGCCGGGTTCGTACGAGCAGTACTTC
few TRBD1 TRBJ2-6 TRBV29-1 CSVGDSPSGANVLTF TGCAGCGTGGGGGACAGCCCCTCTGGGGCCAACGTCCTGACTTTC
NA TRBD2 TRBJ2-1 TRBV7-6 CASSPGLNNEQFF TGTGCCAGCAGCCCGGGACTAAACAATGAGCAGTTCTTC
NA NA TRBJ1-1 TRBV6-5 CASSYSKRGIEAFF TGTGCCAGCAGTTACTCAAAAAGGGGCATTGAAGCTTTCTTT
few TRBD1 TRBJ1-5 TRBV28 CASSLGGGLNQPQHF TGTGCCAGCAGTTTAGGAGGGGGCCTTAATCAGCCCCAGCATTTT
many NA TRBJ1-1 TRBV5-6 CASSFGEAEAFF TGTGCCAGCAGCTTTGGTGAGGCTGAAGCTTTCTTT
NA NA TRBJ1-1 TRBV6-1 CASSVDLMNTEAFF TGTGCCAGCAGTGTGGACTTAATGAACACTGAAGCTTTCTTT
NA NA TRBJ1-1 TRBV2 CASSEWGGIGYTEAFF TGTGCCAGCAGTGAGTGGGGGGGCATCGGGTACACTGAAGCTTTCTTT
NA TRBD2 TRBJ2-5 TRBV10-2 CASSSGGAGETQYF TGCGCCAGCAGTAGCGGGGGGGCAGGGGAGACCCAGTACTTC
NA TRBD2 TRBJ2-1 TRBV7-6 CASSPLAGVYNEQFF TGTGCCAGCAGCCCTCTAGCGGGAGTATACAATGAGCAGTTCTTC
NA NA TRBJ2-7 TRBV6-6 CASTMTGTYEQYF TGTGCCAGCACGATGACAGGAACCTACGAGCAGTACTTC
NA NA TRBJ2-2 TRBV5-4 CASSLTTTGELFF TGTGCCAGCAGCCTGACTACCACCGGGGAGCTGTTTTTT
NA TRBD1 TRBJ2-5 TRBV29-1 CSVLTGGGETQYF TGCAGCGTCTTGACAGGGGGCGGTGAGACCCAGTACTTC
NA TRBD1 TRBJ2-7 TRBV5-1 CASSPGTGISYEQYF TGCGCCAGCAGCCCGGGGACAGGTATCTCCTACGAGCAGTACTTC
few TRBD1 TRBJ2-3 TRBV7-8 CASSYTGDRGTDTQYF TGTGCCAGCAGCTACACTGGGGACAGGGGGACAGATACGCAGTATTTT
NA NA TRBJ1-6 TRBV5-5 CASSLVEGSSSPLHF TGTGCCAGCAGCTTGGTAGAAGGGTCTAGCTCACCCCTCCACTTT
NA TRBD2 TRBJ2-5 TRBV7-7 CASSPRPLAGTWETQYF TGTGCTAGCAGCCCACGCCCACTAGCGGGGACCTGGGAGACCCAGTACTTC
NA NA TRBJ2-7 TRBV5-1 CASSLDRRLYEQYF TGCGCCAGCAGCTTGGACAGGCGCCTCTACGAGCAGTACTTC
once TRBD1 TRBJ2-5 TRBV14 CASRLQGLETQYF TGTGCCAGCAGACTACAGGGGTTGGAGACCCAGTACTTC
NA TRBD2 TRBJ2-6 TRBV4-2 CASSQKSGIGANVLTF TGTGCCAGCAGCCAGAAAAGCGGGATTGGGGCCAACGTCCTGACTTTC